Shown below are 7 T cell receptor beta chains from a single sample sequenced in a study of blood T cell repertoires in COVID-19. Only in-frame clones appear in the TCRdb table, and some are missing; sequencing was by immunoSEQ multiplex PCR. The table lists about 140,000 clones, 65% to 85% of them singletons. The sequencing sample was made of peripheral blood. Every receptor here comes from an older woman with acute or convalescent COVID-19.

This chain connects TRBV15 to TRBJ1-6; no reliable D call. This CDR3 is built from 15 residues. The V end lost 0 bases, the J end lost 10 bases, and 13 bases lay between the germline ends. Germline assignment: CDR1 LNHNV and CDR2 YYDKDF (reference sequence). CDR3 sequence: CATSRDGRDVSPLHF. The CDR3 region has the DNA TGTGCCACCAGCAGAGATGGACGGGATGTGTCACCCCTCCACTTT. Filled out from reference TRBV15 and TRBJ1-6, the complete variable domain reads DAMVIQNPRYQVTQFGKPVTLSCSQTLNHNVMYWYQQKSSQAPKLLFHYYDKDFNNEADTPDNFQSRRPNTSFCFLDIRSPGLGDTAMYLCATSRDGRDVSPLHFGNGTRLTVT.

CDR3 residues: CASSQGTGVNYGYTF. DNA of the CDR3: TGTGCCAGCAGTCAAGGGACAGGGGTGAACTATGGCTACACCTTC. The chain recombines TRBV2 with TRBJ1-2; TRBD1 matches 10 bases. J was trimmed by 2 bases and V by 5 bases; bases with no gene match: 5. The CDR3 length is 15 residues. Per the germline V gene, CDR1 is SNHLY and CDR2 is FYNNEI.

This rearrangement joins TRBV11-2 to TRBJ2-1, with a tentative D call TRBD2 (5 bases). This CDR3 is built from 14 residues. Germline CDR1 reads SGHAT; CDR2 reads FQNNGV. V dropped 4 bases and J dropped 4 bases, with 11 bases sitting between them. The CDR3: CASSSPDWYNEQFF. CDR3 bases: TGTGCCAGCAGCTCCCCGGACTGGTACAATGAGCAGTTCTTC.

J is TRBJ2-1 and V is TRBV24-1; possible D gene TRBD2, 5 bases. From germline, CDR1 is KGHDR and CDR2 SFDVKD. This CDR3 contains 17 residues. Trimming stripped 0 bases from V and 3 bases from J, with 14 bases between. Here the CDR3 DNA reads TGTGCCACCAGTGATTTGTGTTCCGGGATATTCTACAATGAGCAGTTCTTC. Amino acid sequence: CATSDLCSGIFYNEQFF.

The V gene is TRBV9, the J gene TRBJ2-2; D gene ambiguous. Germline V lookup: CDR1 SGDLS, CDR2 YYNGEE. The CDR3 is 14 residues long. V dropped 1 base and J dropped 4 bases, with 8 bases sitting between them. CDR3 DNA sequence: TGTGCCAGCAGCGTATCCTTACTCACCGGGGAGCTGTTTTTT. The encoded protein is CASSVSLLTGELFF.

The J gene is TRBJ1-2, the V gene TRBV2, with D unresolved. The CDR3 totals 12 residues. Trimming shortened V by 2 bases and J by 8 bases, and 9 bases separated the two germline ends. Germline CDR1 SNHLY, CDR2 FYNNEI. The CDR3 here is CASSELTGGYTF. In DNA form, the CDR3 reads TGTGCCAGCAGTGAACTGACTGGCGGCTACACCTTC.

V and J are TRBV6-6 and TRBJ2-7; D might be TRBD1 (7 bases). Germline V gives CDR1 MNHNY, CDR2 SVGAGI (reference sequence). The CDR3 loop spans 11 amino acids. Trimming took off 7 bases at V and 6 bases at J, with 10 bases between the two ends. The DNA of the CDR3 is TGTGCCAGCACCAGGGGGGTCGAGCAGTACTTC. This codes for CASTRGVEQYF.